This entry features one T cell receptor beta chain sequence. This sample was taken from a study of T cell changes during pregnancy in multiple sclerosis. Sequencing was performed with immunoSEQ multiplex PCR; in TCRdb, only in-frame clones are kept and a portion is missing. The sample has about 50,000 clones, 85% to 95% seen once. The CDR3 covers 14 residues. Trimming shortened V by 6 bases and J by 3 bases, and 12 bases separated the two germline ends. The V gene's germline CDR1 is MNHNY and CDR2 SVGAGI (reference sequence). V is TRBV6-6 and J is TRBJ1-3, with D unresolved. Sequencing was performed on CD4+ T cells from peripheral blood mononuclear cells, taken after pregnancy. This TCR was sampled from a female donor in good health, enrolled as a control in a pregnancy study. In DNA, the CDR3 is TGTGCCAGCAGCGCGGTCCGCTATGGAAACACCATATATTTT. Its protein product is CASSAVRYGNTIYF.